This T cell receptor (beta chain) was identified in a study of TIL therapy for anti-PD-1-resistant metastatic lung cancer (dated by TCRdb to the early 2020s). About the study as a whole: Tumors were harvested before any PD-1/PD-L1 blockade; patients then received nivolumab, and those progressing received lymphodepletion, expanded TIL infusion and IL-2. Tumor and peripheral blood T cell receptor beta sequencing was used to track clonotypes across tumor, expanded TIL product and serial blood samples. A median non-synonymous tumor mutation burden of around 1.5 mutations per megabase was determined across the cohort by whole-exome sequencing. A median age of around 54 years (range about 38-80) and a median tumor PD-L1 proportion score of 4.5% to 6.5% were recorded among enrolled patients. The cohort was composed predominantly of lung adenocarcinoma, with four EGFR-mutant and two ALK-rearranged tumors included, and half of patients were identified as current or former smokers.

TCR beta CDR3 regions were amplified from genomic DNA with the immunoSEQ v3 hsTCRB kit using bias-controlled multiplex PCR. An Illumina NextSeq 500 was used to sequence the TCR libraries, reaching approximately 2 million read pairs at survey level or about 4.5-6 million at deep level. For the original study's pipeline: Clonality was reported by immunoSEQ Analyzer software, which also assigned V, D and J genes and filtered out non-productive sequences. Repertoires were compared using productive Simpson clonality and Morisita overlap index of productive TRB rearrangements between infused TIL and blood. The absolute count of a clonotype in blood was estimated by multiplying the lymphocyte count by the CD3+ fraction and by the productive frequency of the clone. The immuneACCESS repertoire file appears here via TCRdb, limited to in-frame rearrangements. These files lack a portion of the clones; in checked studies, under half of the deficit traces to unresolved V genes, and the cause of the others is not known. V, J and clone size are taken as reported in that table, and D and trimming were inferred from the DNA itself. For this sample the table gives under 70,000 clones, of which less than 85% were detected only once. The leading ten clones occupy 1.5% to 2% of the sample.

Paper-wide results and their limitations: Infused TIL clonotypes partially replaced the baseline peripheral repertoire then decayed over months, with no apparent association between persistence and response. The study protocol defined all tumor marker inferences as exploratory. Generalizability was limited because the cohort was highly selected, with more treatment-naive, never-smoker and oncogene-addicted patients included than is typical.

Interpreted using the paper, the time point label stands for: pre-treatment sample, taken before nivolumab and TIL therapy. Between late 2017 and January 2020, a dual-center phase I trial enrolled adults who had stage 4 NSCLC. The samples were obtained from a phase I trial that was single-arm and open-label and tested tumor-infiltrating lymphocyte therapy combined with nivolumab in advanced non-small cell lung cancer. Mononuclear cells from blood collected in EDTA tubes were isolated on a Ficoll gradient and snap-frozen as pellets, and DNA was then extracted using a Qiagen mini-prep kit. The junction carries 9 bases between V and J, which are trimmed by 8 bases and 5 bases respectively. The CDR3 contains 11 residues, cysteine and phenylalanine counted. Kept here is only the CDR3 DNA, which spans 33 bases and is read in frame from base 1. CDR1 LNHDA and CDR2 SQIVND were looked up in the germline V gene (reference sequence).

A word on this clone: Its antigen is still unknown. The input lacks base qualities; no much larger clone sits a single base away.

Sample: blood, taken at baseline. The receptor's source is a person aged 25-85 years with non-small cell lung cancer. Rearrangement joined TRBV19 to TRBJ1-2; the D gene is perhaps TRBD1, from 5 matching bases. The DNA is as follows: TGTGCCAGTTCAGGGCCGTATGGCTACACCTTC. It translates as CASSGPYGYTF.